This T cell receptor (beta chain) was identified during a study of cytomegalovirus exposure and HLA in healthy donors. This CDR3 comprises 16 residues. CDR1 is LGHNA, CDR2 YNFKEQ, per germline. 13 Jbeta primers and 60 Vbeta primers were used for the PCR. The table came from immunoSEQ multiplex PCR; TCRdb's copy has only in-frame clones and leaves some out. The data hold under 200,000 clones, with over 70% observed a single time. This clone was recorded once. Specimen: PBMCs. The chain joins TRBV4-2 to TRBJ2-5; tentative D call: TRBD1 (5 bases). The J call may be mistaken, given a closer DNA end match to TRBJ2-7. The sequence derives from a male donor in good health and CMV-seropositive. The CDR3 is CASSQVGAGPSYEQYF. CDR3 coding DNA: TGTGCCAGCAGCCAAGTGGGTGCAGGGCCCTCCTACGAGCAGTACTTC.